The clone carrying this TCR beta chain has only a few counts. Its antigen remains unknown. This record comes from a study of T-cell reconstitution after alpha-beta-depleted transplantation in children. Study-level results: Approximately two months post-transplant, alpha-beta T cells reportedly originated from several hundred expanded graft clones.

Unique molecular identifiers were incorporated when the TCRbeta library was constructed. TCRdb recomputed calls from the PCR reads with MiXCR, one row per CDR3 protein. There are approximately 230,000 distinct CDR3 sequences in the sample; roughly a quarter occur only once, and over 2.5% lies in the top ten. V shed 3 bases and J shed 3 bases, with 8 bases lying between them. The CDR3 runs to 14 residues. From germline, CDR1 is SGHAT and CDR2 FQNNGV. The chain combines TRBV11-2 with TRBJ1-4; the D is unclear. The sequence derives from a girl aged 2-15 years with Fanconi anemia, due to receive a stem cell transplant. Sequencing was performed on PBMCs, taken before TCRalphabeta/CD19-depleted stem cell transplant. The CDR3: CASSFIFPNEKLFF. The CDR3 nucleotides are TGTGCCAGCAGCTTCATCTTCCCTAATGAAAAACTGTTTTTT.